The 25 T cell receptor beta chains in this list originate from one sample, sequenced in a study of cytotoxic CD8 clonotypes in ibrutinib-treated CLL. Sequencing was performed with immunoSEQ multiplex PCR; in TCRdb, only in-frame clones are kept and a portion is missing. Counted here are 65,000 to 80,000 clones, over 80% occurring once; the ten biggest clones make up about 39%. This material consisted of PBMCs, taken after 24 months of ibrutinib treatment. Receptor source: a human donor with chronic lymphocytic leukemia.

The chain recombines TRBV2 with TRBJ2-7; 10 bases align to TRBD1. The germline CDR1 and CDR2 sequences are SNHLY and FYNNEI. This CDR3 region has 15 residues. V was pared by 7 bases and J by 3 bases, with 9 bases of the junction left unmatched. CDR3 coding DNA: TGTGCCAGCAACGTAGGGGGACAGGGGCTCTACGAGCAGTACTTC. Residues: CASNVGGQGLYEQYF.

This rearrangement joins TRBV6-5 to TRBJ2-7; possibly TRBD1 for D (5 bases). V lost 6 bases, J lost 7 bases, and 13 bases lay in between. Germline CDR1 is MNHEY and CDR2 is SVGAGI. This CDR3 has 12 residues. The CDR3 sequence: CASRKLPGEQYF. The CDR3 DNA reads TGTGCCAGCAGGAAGCTGCCAGGGGAGCAGTACTTC.

J is TRBJ2-3 and V is TRBV18; a possible D gene is TRBD2 (5 bases). Germline V CDR1 and CDR2: KGHSH, LQKENI. The CDR3 has 16 residues. Trimming stripped 0 bases from V and 5 bases from J, with 15 bases between. CDR3 in amino acids: CASSPPGLSGKDTQYF. CDR3 DNA: TGTGCCAGCTCACCACCCGGGTTGTCGGGGAAAGATACGCAGTATTTT.

The chain uses TRBV19 and TRBJ2-1, with 12 bases that match TRBD2. The CDR3 is 14 residues long. Trimming at V came to 10 bases and at J to 10 bases, leaving 11 bases not matched to a gene. Germline loops: CDR1 LNHDA, CDR2 SQIVND (reference sequence). The CDR3 bases are TGTGCCACCAAACGACTAGCGGGAGCTCGCGAGCAGTTCTTC. The encoded protein is CATKRLAGAREQFF.

This chain connects TRBV19 to TRBJ1-4, with 12 bases matching TRBD1. The ends lost 6 bases at V and 7 bases at J; junction bases unmatched: 6. Per the germline V gene, CDR1 is LNHDA and CDR2 is SQIVND (reference sequence). The CDR3 has 15 amino acids. The CDR3 reads CASSQGQGAVEKLFF. The CDR3 DNA sequence: TGTGCCAGTAGCCAGGGACAGGGGGCGGTTGAAAAACTGTTTTTT.

The chain employs TRBV4-1 and TRBJ2-2; possibly TRBD1 for D (8 bases). The CDR3 spans 17 residues. Germline V gene lookup returns CDR1 MGHRA and CDR2 YSYEKL. V lost 4 bases, J lost 4 bases, and 19 bases lay in between. The CDR3 DNA reads TGCGCCAGCAGCCCAAAGGGACAGGAGCGGGGCACCGGGGAGCTGTTTTTT. It codes for CASSPKGQERGTGELFF.

DNA for the CDR3: TGCAGCGCCGGACAGGGAAAGGCTAACTATGGCTACACCTTC. Translating gives CSAGQGKANYGYTF. The chain carries TRBV29-1 and TRBJ1-2; TRBD1 agrees at 8 bases. The CDR3 consists of 14 residues. The germline gives CDR1 SQVTM, CDR2 ANQGSEA. V lost 7 bases to trimming and J lost 0 bases; unmatched junction nucleotides: 7.

The chain combines TRBV28 with TRBJ1-1; D remains ambiguous. Germline V gene data show CDR1 as MDHEN and CDR2 as SYDVKM. Trimming left V 6 bases short and J 7 bases short, with 15 bases between. This CDR3 region has 13 residues. CDR3 sequence reads: CASRSFSFGEAFF. As DNA, the CDR3 is TGTGCCAGCAGGTCGTTCTCGTTCGGTGAAGCTTTCTTT. The full variable domain, in which reference TRBV28 and TRBJ1-1 provide the parts outside the CDR3, is DVKVTQSSRYLVKRTGEKVFLECVQDMDHENMFWYRQDPGLGLRLIYFSYDVKMKEKGDIPEGYSVSREKKERFSLILESASTNQTSMYLCASRSFSFGEAFFGQGTRLTVV.

J is TRBJ2-1 and V is TRBV4-2; 13 nucleotides align to TRBD2. Germline V CDR1 and CDR2: LGHNA, YNFKEQ. V dropped 1 base and J dropped 11; count of bases not matched to a gene: 5. The CDR3 has 15 residues. The CDR3 loop reads CASSQVKLAGGQQFF. Here the CDR3 DNA reads TGTGCCAGCAGCCAAGTGAAACTAGCGGGAGGGCAGCAGTTCTTC.

The chain uses TRBV6-1 and TRBJ2-7, with 8 bases fitting TRBD1. V shed 7 bases and J 2 bases; nucleotides not matched to a gene: 7. This CDR3 has 14 amino acids. The germline V gene has CDR1 MNHNS and CDR2 SASEGT. CDR3 nucleotide sequence: TGTGCCAGCACCCAGGGGGCGGCCCCCTACGAGCAGTACTTC. Its translation is CASTQGAAPYEQYF.

The rearrangement links TRBV30 to TRBJ1-2; 9 bases map to TRBD1. Germline CDR1 GTSNPN, CDR2 SVGIG (reference sequence). CDR3 length: 13 amino acids. J lost 5 bases, V lost 5 bases, and 6 bases had no gene match. The CDR3 coding sequence is TGTGCCTGGGCGGGACAGGGAATTTATGGCTACACCTTC. It yields the protein CAWAGQGIYGYTF.

The chain carries TRBV27 and TRBJ1-5; D unresolved. This CDR3 spans 13 amino acids. Germline CDR1 and CDR2: MNHEY and SMNVEV (reference sequence). Trimming removed 5 bases from V and 4 bases from J, with 9 bases in between. For the CDR3, the DNA is TGTGCCAGCAGTCCACTAAGAAATCAGCCCCAGCATTTT. Translated, it gives CASSPLRNQPQHF.

This clone has only one observation. This rearrangement joins TRBV14 to TRBJ1-1; no clear D gene. V lost 3 bases and J lost 11, with 16 bases in between. Looked up from germline, CDR1 is SGHDN and CDR2 is FVKESK. The CDR3 length is 13 residues. The CDR3 protein is CASSHGLRPRAFF. CDR3 in DNA: TGTGCCAGCAGCCATGGACTTCGCCCCCGGGCTTTCTTT.

This chain links TRBV14 with TRBJ2-4; a weak D match, TRBD1 (5 bases). Germline V lookup: CDR1 SGHDN, CDR2 FVKESK. CDR3 length equals 15 residues. Trimming cost V 2 bases and J 3 bases, with 11 bases left between them. The CDR3 nucleotides are TGTGCCAGCAGCCAAACAGGAGTGGACAAAAACATTCAGTACTTC. This codes for CASSQTGVDKNIQYF.

The rearrangement joins TRBV7-3 to TRBJ2-7, with TRBD2 as a possible D gene (6 bases). In germline, CDR1 is SGHTA, CDR2 FQGTGA. The CDR3 is 16 amino acids. Deletions cut 4 bases from V and 8 bases from J, with 24 bases between. CDR3 region: CASSSRAAGSENKQYF. In nucleotides, the CDR3 is TGTGCCAGCAGCTCCCGCGCGGCGGGATCGGAAAACAAGCAGTACTTC.

V usage is TRBV7-6 and J usage is TRBJ2-7, with TRBD1 matching over 11 bases. Germline CDR1 is SGHVS and CDR2 is FNYEAQ. The V gene end was trimmed by 1 base and the J gene end by 4 bases; junction bases not matched to a gene: 6. The CDR3 runs 16 residues. CDR3 region: CASSLVGQGAGYEQYF. The CDR3 bases are TGTGCCAGCAGCTTAGTAGGACAGGGGGCTGGTTACGAGCAGTACTTC.

The CDR3 region is CASSPHMGIVEQYF. The CDR3 DNA reads as TGTGCCAGCAGCCCCCACATGGGCATAGTCGAGCAGTACTTC. This chain links TRBV9 with TRBJ2-7; no firm D call. V gave up 4 bases and J gave up 6 bases, with 17 bases separating them. Germline CDR1 SGDLS, CDR2 YYNGEE. CDR3 length: 14 residues.

This chain connects TRBV13 to TRBJ2-3; 13 bases agree with TRBD2. The germline V gene has CDR1 PRHDT and CDR2 FYEKMQ (reference sequence). V was pared by 6 bases and J by 3 bases, with 0 bases of the junction left unmatched. CDR3 length equals 14 residues. DNA of the CDR3: TGTGCCAGCAGACTAGCGGGAGGGACAGATACGCAGTATTTT. It specifies CASRLAGGTDTQYF.

The sample holds one count of this clone. This chain connects TRBV6-5 to TRBJ2-1; D is possibly TRBD2 (7 bases). There are 14 residues in the CDR3. Trimming pared 6 bases from V and 10 bases from J, leaving 19 bases between. Germline CDR1 is MNHEY and CDR2 is SVGAGI. The chain's CDR3 is CASSRIRGAAEQFF. The CDR3, as DNA: TGTGCCAGCAGCCGGATCCGGGGGGCCGCCGAGCAGTTCTTC.

This chain connects TRBV27 to TRBJ1-4, with a weak D call TRBD1 (5 bases). In germline, CDR1 is MNHEY, CDR2 SMNVEV (reference sequence). V dropped 8 bases and J dropped 8 bases, with 15 bases sitting between them. The CDR3 is 13 amino acids. CDR3 sequence (DNA): TGTGCCAGCGGAAGTGAGGGGCACGAAAAACTGTTTTTT. This sequence encodes CASGSEGHEKLFF.

The chain uses TRBV19 and TRBJ2-2, with 10 bases fitting TRBD1. V shed 5 bases, J shed 6 bases, and the junction held 6 bases outside the gene matches. The CDR3 is made up of 15 amino acids. Germline CDR1 is LNHDA and CDR2 is SQIVND (reference sequence). CDR3 residues: CASSVPGQGPGELFF. The CDR3 DNA is TGTGCCAGTAGTGTTCCGGGACAGGGGCCCGGGGAGCTGTTTTTT.

This clone is a singleton in its sample. The rearrangement uses TRBV5-6 and TRBJ2-7; TRBD2 is a possible D gene (5 bases). This CDR3 region has 15 residues. V was pared by 4 bases and J by 3 bases, with 17 bases between. Germline V CDR1 and CDR2: SGHDT, YYEEEE. The CDR3 region has the DNA TGTGCCAGCAGCCCGCTAGGCAGTGGGAGCTACGAGCAGTACTTC. This gives the protein CASSPLGSGSYEQYF.

The chain employs TRBV14 and TRBJ2-1; D remains unclear. With 4 bases removed from V and 7 bases from J, the gap between germline ends came to 17 bases. The CDR3 length is 15 residues. CDR1 and CDR2 from the germline V gene are SGHDN and FVKESK. The CDR3: CASSPTFTLGNEQFF. The DNA for the CDR3 is TGTGCCAGCAGCCCCACCTTCACTCTAGGGAATGAGCAGTTCTTC.

The rearrangement links TRBV11-2 to TRBJ2-5, with D perhaps matching TRBD1 (5 bases). The CDR3 runs to 13 residues. The germline V and J ends were trimmed by 2 bases and 7 bases, with 11 bases remaining between them. Looked up from germline, CDR1 is SGHAT and CDR2 is FQNNGV. The CDR3 reads CASSLPGSRTQYF. CDR3 bases: TGTGCCAGCAGCTTACCAGGGTCAAGGACCCAGTACTTC.

The chain is built from TRBV4-1 and TRBJ2-3, with a weak D call TRBD1 (7 bases). The V end was cut by 0 bases, the J end by 3 bases, with 13 bases between. CDR3 length: 16 residues. Germline V gene lookup returns CDR1 MGHRA and CDR2 YSYEKL. The CDR3 coding sequence is TGCGCCAGCAGCCAAGATCGGGGGACAGTAACAGATACGCAGTATTTT. Translation gives CASSQDRGTVTDTQYF.